This TCR beta chain was sequenced for a study of T cells in Graves' hyperthyroidism and ophthalmopathy. Amplification yielded TCR beta CDR3 regions, with RNA transcripts as the source. During a first-round RT-PCR of the TCR CDR3, the HTBI primer set was used. TCRdb processed the multiplex PCR reads anew with MiXCR; each CDR3 protein has one entry. This table holds over 700,000 distinct CDR3 sequences, over 35% found once. V was trimmed by 3 bases and J by 6 bases, leaving 11 bases between them. Germline V gives CDR1 SNHLY, CDR2 FYNNEI. The CDR3 consists of 13 residues. This chain connects TRBV2 to TRBJ1-2, with a weak D call TRBD1 (5 bases). The specimen sequenced was blood. This clonotype was obtained from a middle-aged woman with Graves' hyperthyroidism. The DNA of the CDR3 is TGTGCCAGCAGTGACAGGGTGGGCCATGGCTACACCTTC. It specifies CASSDRVGHGYTF.